A single sample is the source of the 23 T cell receptor beta chains below, sequenced in a study of memory CD4+ T cells and cytomegalovirus serostatus (dated by TCRdb to about 2019). Libraries were made using the immunoSEQ multiplex PCR assay. TCRdb holds this immuneACCESS table with in-frame rearrangements only. Some clones are missing; in checked studies, unresolved V genes explain under half, and the rest has no known cause. The sample profile shows approximately 52,000 clones; 78% of them were found once. Approximately 0.71% of the sample is in the top ten clones. Single viable CD3+CD4+CD8-CD45RO+ cells were sorted as memory CD4+ T cells on a FACSAria II. Sequencing was done on a sample of memory CD4+ T cells from blood. These receptors were taken from an adult in good health and CMV-seronegative.

CDR3 nucleotide sequence: TGTGCCAGCAGCCTTAGTCCAGTGGACTATGGCTACACCTTC. Residues: CASSLSPVDYGYTF. This rearrangement joins TRBV7-8 to TRBJ1-2; D ambiguous. Per the germline V gene, CDR1 is SGHVS and CDR2 is FQNEAQ. V lost 5 bases and J lost 3, with 13 bases in between. The CDR3 totals 14 residues.

This chain links TRBV5-1 with TRBJ2-5, with 16 bases fitting TRBD2. CDR1 is SGHRS and CDR2 is YFSETQ in the germline V gene. This CDR3 is 17 amino acids long. V lost 4 bases and J lost 2; bases outside the gene matches: 5. In nucleotides, the CDR3 is TGCGCCAGCAGCATCGGGACTAGCGGGGGGGCACAAGAGACCCAGTACTTC. It encodes CASSIGTSGGAQETQYF.

The rearrangement joins TRBV29-1 to TRBJ1-1, with a weak D call TRBD1 (6 bases). Germline V gene lookup returns CDR1 SQVTM and CDR2 ANQGSEA. The CDR3 is 13 amino acids. Trimming cost V 6 bases and J 5 bases, with 16 bases left between them. CDR3 sequence: CSVQEGGGTEAFF. The DNA for the CDR3 is TGCAGCGTCCAGGAGGGGGGTGGGACTGAAGCTTTCTTT. The full variable domain, its missing parts supplied by reference TRBV29-1 and TRBJ1-1, is SAVISQKPSRDICQRGTSLTIQCQVDSQVTMMFWYRQQPGQSLTLIATANQGSEATYESGFVIDKFPISRPNLTFSTLTVSNMSPEDSSIYLCSVQEGGGTEAFFGQGTRLTVV.

This chain links TRBV5-1 with TRBJ1-6, with TRBD1 identical over 12 bases. Germline assignment: CDR1 SGHRS and CDR2 YFSETQ. The CDR3 has 16 amino acids. V lost 0 bases, J lost 10 bases, and 5 bases stayed unmatched. The CDR3 spells CASSLAGQGARSPLHF. The CDR3 DNA reads TGCGCCAGCAGCTTGGCGGGACAGGGGGCGAGGTCACCCCTCCACTTT.

This rearrangement joins TRBV7-2 to TRBJ2-7; tentatively, D is TRBD1 (6 bases). Trimming shortened V by 5 bases and J by 2 bases, and 16 bases separated the two germline ends. Per the germline V gene, CDR1 is SGHTA and CDR2 is FQGNSA. The CDR3 is made up of 15 amino acids. This chain's CDR3 is CASSPQTGLAYEQYF. In nucleotides, the CDR3 is TGTGCCAGCAGCCCGCAGACAGGTTTGGCCTACGAGCAGTACTTC.

The chain is built from TRBV5-4 and TRBJ1-6, with TRBD1 matching over 9 bases. V shed 4 bases and J 7 bases; nucleotides not matched to a gene: 6. The CDR3 loop spans 15 amino acids. Germline V CDR1 and CDR2: SGHNT, YYREEE (reference sequence). The CDR3 sequence is CASSPGDRENSPLHF. Written as DNA, the CDR3 is TGTGCCAGCAGCCCGGGGGACAGGGAAAATTCACCCCTCCACTTT.

The J gene is TRBJ1-6, the V gene TRBV28, with no clear D. The CDR3 extends over 13 amino acids. Looked up from germline, CDR1 is MDHEN and CDR2 is SYDVKM. Trimming took off 6 bases at V and 9 bases at J, with 12 bases between the two ends. CDR3 coding DNA: TGTGCCAGCAGCCCTTTTCGTGGTTCACCCCTCCACTTT. This translates into CASSPFRGSPLHF.

This chain uses TRBV2 with TRBJ1-6, with D perhaps TRBD1 (6 bases). V was clipped by 1 base and J by 7 bases, with 17 bases between them. The CDR3 spans 17 residues. Germline CDR1 is SNHLY and CDR2 is FYNNEI. CDR3 loop: CASSEEGGAGLNSPLHF. In DNA form, the CDR3 reads TGTGCCAGCAGTGAAGAGGGGGGGGCGGGACTGAATTCACCCCTCCACTTT.

V gene TRBV7-8 combines with J gene TRBJ2-3; 7 nucleotides line up with TRBD2. The ends lost 4 bases at V and 8 bases at J; junction bases unmatched: 12. The CDR3 has 15 amino acids. Germline V CDR1 and CDR2: SGHVS, FQNEAQ. The CDR3 loop reads CASSSSGGRVGTQYF. The CDR3 nucleotides are TGTGCCAGCAGCTCGTCGGGCGGGAGAGTGGGTACGCAGTATTTT.

CDR3 coding DNA: TGTGCCATCCGGCGCACAGGGCCCACAGATACGCAGTATTTT. It translates to CAIRRTGPTDTQYF. The chain is built from TRBV10-3 and TRBJ2-3; tentative D call: TRBD1 (6 bases). V gave up 8 bases and J gave up 2 bases, with 14 bases separating them. Per germline, CDR1 ENHRY and CDR2 SYGVKD. This CDR3 contains 14 residues.

This clone is a singleton in its sample. The chain combines TRBV4-3 with TRBJ2-7, with TRBD1 as a possible D gene (5 bases). The ends were cut back, 0 bases at V and 13 bases at J, with 19 bases in the middle. Germline lookup yields CDR1 LGHNA and CDR2 YSLEER. This CDR3 comprises 14 residues. DNA of the CDR3: TGCGCCAGCAGCCAAGATATCCTGACAGCGACATTATACTTC. Protein product: CASSQDILTATLYF.

The chain employs TRBV4-2 and TRBJ1-1, with D perhaps matching TRBD1 (5 bases). V shed 4 bases and J shed 3 bases, with 21 bases lying between them. The CDR3 has 17 amino acids. Germline V lookup: CDR1 LGHNA, CDR2 YNFKEQ. CDR3 DNA: TGTGCCAGCAGCCTGCGATTTCCAGGGTACGCCGACACTGAAGCTTTCTTT. It specifies CASSLRFPGYADTEAFF.

The chain has TRBV11-3 and TRBJ2-1; no clear D. Trimming took 1 base from V and 7 from J, leaving 14 bases between them. CDR1 is SGHNT and CDR2 is YENEEA in the germline V gene. The CDR3 spans 15 residues. DNA for the CDR3: TGTGCCAGCAGCTTAGGGGCAGTGTTTCTTAATGAGCAGTTCTTC. Its translation: CASSLGAVFLNEQFF.

This clone was observed a few times. The V gene is TRBV6-5, the J gene TRBJ1-6, with D maybe TRBD1 (6 bases). CDR1 is MNHEY and CDR2 is SVGAGI in the germline V gene. The CDR3 totals 12 residues. V was trimmed by 6 bases and J by 7 bases, leaving 7 bases between them. The CDR3 reads CASSDRNSPLHF. The DNA of the CDR3 is TGTGCCAGCAGCGACAGGAATTCACCCCTCCACTTT.

This clone is a singleton in its sample. The chain carries TRBV19 and TRBJ1-1, with a weak D call TRBD1 (5 bases). Germline V CDR1 and CDR2: LNHDA, SQIVND (reference sequence). The CDR3 length is 15 residues. V gave up 3 bases and J gave up 5 bases, with 16 bases separating them. CDR3 bases: TGTGCCAGTAGTATGATGGCAGGGAGGTATACTGAAGCTTTCTTT. It translates to CASSMMAGRYTEAFF.

The rearrangement joins TRBV5-1 to TRBJ2-3; TRBD2 aligns across 9 bases. The junction had 6 bases not matched to a gene; V was cut back by 0 bases and J by 4 bases. This CDR3 is 16 amino acids long. Germline loops: CDR1 SGHRS, CDR2 YFSETQ. CDR3 protein: CASSLAARGGSDTQYF. CDR3 DNA sequence: TGCGCCAGCAGCTTGGCAGCGCGGGGGGGATCAGATACGCAGTATTTT.

This clone was recorded a few times. This rearrangement joins TRBV2 to TRBJ2-2, with D possibly matching TRBD1 (6 bases). Trimming removed 5 bases at V and 6 bases at J, with 10 bases between. This CDR3 region has 13 residues. Germline values: CDR1 SNHLY, CDR2 FYNNEI. As DNA, the CDR3 is TGTGCCAGCAGTTTACAGGGCCCCGGGGAGCTGTTTTTT. Translating gives CASSLQGPGELFF.

This rearrangement joins TRBV2 to TRBJ2-3, with TRBD2 matching 10 bases. V shed 0 bases, J shed 4 bases, and the junction held 4 bases outside the gene matches. The CDR3 spans 16 residues. Germline V gives CDR1 SNHLY, CDR2 FYNNEI. As DNA, the CDR3 is TGTGCCAGCAGTGAAGCTAGCGGGGGGTGGGCAGATACGCAGTATTTT. Translating gives CASSEASGGWADTQYF.

The chain carries TRBV6-1 and TRBJ2-1; D might be TRBD1 (6 bases). The CDR3 has 14 amino acids. Germline CDR1 MNHNS, CDR2 SASEGT. The CDR3 DNA follows: TGTGCTACAACGCCGGGACAATCCTACAATGAGCAGTTCTTC. This encodes CATTPGQSYNEQFF.

The gene calls are TRBV7-2 and TRBJ2-3; D is ambiguous. Germline lookup yields CDR1 SGHTA and CDR2 FQGNSA. CDR3 length: 12 residues. V lost 4 bases, J lost 3 bases, and 5 bases lay in between. The CDR3 sequence is CASSSGTDTQYF. The CDR3, as DNA: TGTGCCAGCAGCTCCGGGACAGATACGCAGTATTTT.

The gene calls are TRBV7-8 and TRBJ1-3; D gene uncertain. Per germline, CDR1 SGHVS and CDR2 FQNEAQ. The V and J ends lost 8 bases and 0 bases respectively, with 5 bases between them. This CDR3 has 12 residues. CDR3 nucleotide sequence: TGTGCCAGCGGTGGCTCTGGAAACACCATATATTTT. Translation gives CASGGSGNTIYF.

The chain uses TRBV19 and TRBJ1-2; 7 bases fit TRBD1. Germline V gene sequence: CDR1 LNHDA, CDR2 SQIVND (reference sequence). V lost 3 bases to trimming and J lost 4 bases; unmatched junction nucleotides: 11. The CDR3 is 16 residues long. CDR3 sequence: CASSMGGTAESYGYTF. The DNA for the CDR3 is TGTGCCAGTAGTATGGGGGGGACAGCGGAATCCTATGGCTACACCTTC.

V usage is TRBV19 and J usage is TRBJ2-2; 7 positions agree with TRBD2. The CDR3 length is 16 residues. The V segment lost 7 bases and the J segment 1 base; nucleotides outside the gene matches: 9. Germline V gene lookup returns CDR1 LNHDA and CDR2 SQIVND (reference sequence). This CDR3 is CASIGRGSWNTGELFF. The DNA of the CDR3 is TGTGCCAGTATAGGGAGGGGTTCTTGGAACACCGGGGAGCTGTTTTTT.